This T cell receptor beta chain derives from a study of blood T cell repertoires in COVID-19. Trimming removed 6 bases from V and 0 bases from J, with 9 bases in between. The CDR3 covers 15 residues. Germline values: CDR1 SGHAT, CDR2 FQNNGV. Measured with immunoSEQ multiplex PCR; TCRdb has only the in-frame clones, and not every one. There are roughly 110,000 clones in the sample; 86% occur only once, and approximately 4.7% lies in the top ten. The sequencing sample was made of peripheral blood. The gene calls are TRBV11-2 and TRBJ1-6; D is unresolved. This TCR was sampled from a man aged 35-49 years with acute or convalescent COVID-19. CDR3 amino acids: CASSIDNSYNSPLHF. The CDR3 DNA sequence: TGTGCCAGCAGTATAGACAACTCCTATAATTCACCCCTCCACTTT.